A selection of T cell receptor beta chains follows, all from one sample in a study of CD8 T cells in Susac syndrome. TCRdb itself ran the immunoSEQ multiplex PCR reads through MiXCR, one entry per CDR3 protein. Of 330,000 or so distinct CDR3 sequences listed, approximately 85% are singletons. The specimen sequenced was CD8+ T cells from PBMCs. The source of these receptors is a human donor with multiple sclerosis. Each CDR3 is given with its conserved first and last residue.

j_gene	v_gene	CDR3aa
TRBJ1-6	TRBV4-3	CASSQGFSTDVFSYNSPLHF
TRBJ2-1	TRBV5-6	CASSFGTSTYNEQFF
TRBJ2-2	TRBV7-2	CASSLAGELFF
TRBJ2-7	TRBV27	CASSLLRGNEQYF
TRBJ2-2	TRBV4-3	CASSHPDRGPTGELFF
TRBJ2-1	TRBV9	CASSVGHWGDEQFF
TRBJ2-7	TRBV6-5	CASSYSLGWEVYEQYF
TRBJ2-1	TRBV5-6	CASSLPEGHFREQFF
TRBJ1-2	TRBV28	CASSETPGQGQGGYTF
TRBJ2-1	TRBV6-1	CASSQGGARPLDNEQFF
TRBJ1-5	TRBV11-2	CASSYTGENQPQHF
TRBJ1-1	TRBV19	CASRIGLQVNTEAFF
TRBJ1-4	TRBV20-1	CSARVNRQGPGEKLFF
TRBJ2-3	TRBV2	CASSGSSESTDTQYF
TRBJ2-7	TRBV28	CASSPRLASSYEQYF
TRBJ2-1	TRBV9	CASSTDGGSYNEQFF
TRBJ2-1	TRBV11-1	CASSLLRTRSLRGEQFF
TRBJ2-7	TRBV18	CASSTGTGWYEQYF
TRBJ2-7	TRBV7-9	CASSLIRDTTYEQYF
TRBJ2-7	TRBV5-4	CASSLGPGSGAYEQYF
TRBJ2-2	TRBV11-2	CASSPPGTGGTGELFF
TRBJ2-7	TRBV28	CASSFPPDRGYEQYF
TRBJ2-7	TRBV19	CASSIGTGTYEQYF
TRBJ2-3	TRBV4-3	CASSPFSGGTDTQYF
TRBJ2-1	TRBV6-5	CASSYFVSLYNEQFF
TRBJ2-7	TRBV27	CASSPLAGGIDEQYF
TRBJ1-1	TRBV4-3	CASSQVPTATEAFF
TRBJ2-1	TRBV11-3	CASSSRLDSYNEQFF
TRBJ2-7	TRBV9	CASSVEPSLSYEQYF
TRBJ2-1	TRBV27	CASSLSSHYEQFF
TRBJ2-2	TRBV15	CATSFAGNGELFF
TRBJ1-4	TRBV7-8	CASSLERGNEKLFF
TRBJ2-2	TRBV27	CASSSGEPHGAGELFF
TRBJ2-1	TRBV20-1	CSARLEGVVSYNEQFF
TRBJ2-1	TRBV4-2	CASSQDKGRGGNEQFF